The clone carrying this T cell receptor beta chain is a singleton in its sample. Clones were sequenced by immunoSEQ multiplex PCR, and TCRdb holds only the in-frame ones, with some missing. The table records roughly 100,000 clones, around 87% of them present only once. The data stem from a study of blood T cell repertoires in COVID-19. Study-level information: The United States, Italy and Spain were the sources of the acute and convalescent COVID-19 samples.

Trimming removed 5 bases from V and 2 bases from J, with 19 bases in between. The germline CDR1 and CDR2 sequences are SEHNR and FQNEAQ (reference sequence). This CDR3 region has 16 residues. The V call is TRBV7-9, the J call TRBJ2-7, with a possible D match to TRBD1 (6 bases). Sequencing was performed on peripheral blood. The sequence was collected from a human donor in a cohort sampled during active COVID-19. The CDR3 protein is CASSPDGWGRTYEQYF. Here the CDR3 DNA reads TGTGCCAGCAGCCCAGACGGGTGGGGGCGAACCTACGAGCAGTACTTC.